The T cell receptor beta chain under discussion was sequenced for a study of radiotherapy plus CTLA-4 blockade in lung cancer. The overall study: There were objective responses in over 15% of patients, and around 31% had disease control. Broader study findings: TCR clones from tumors expanded in blood after radiotherapy plus ipilimumab. Early blood T cell clone changes and increased post-radiation serum interferon-beta were reportedly the strongest response predictors.

This CDR3 is built from 13 residues. Trimming took 2 bases from V and 3 from J, leaving 7 bases between them. Germline loops: CDR1 MNHNS, CDR2 SASEGT. Focal radiation and CTLA-4 blockade (ipilimumab) were tested in chemo-refractory metastatic non-small-cell lung cancer patients. About this clone: Its antigen is currently unknown.

The assay was immunoSEQ multiplex PCR, and TCRdb's table has in-frame clones only and misses some. The sample consists of about 60,000 clones, just over 75% of them appearing once. This TCR came from a human donor with non-small cell lung cancer who had a partial response to radiotherapy plus ipilimumab. The rearrangement joins TRBV6-1 to TRBJ1-2; D gene uncertain. The sequenced sample was peripheral blood, obtained from a patient treated with radiotherapy plus ipilimumab. The CDR3 reads CASSESQDYGYTF. The CDR3 DNA sequence: TGTGCCAGCAGTGAATCTCAGGACTATGGCTACACCTTC.